The subject of this entry is one T cell receptor beta chain. Its cognate antigen is unknown. Unique molecular identifiers were present on the cDNA, which also gained a universal primer site by template switching. TCRdb analysed the 5' RACE reads with MiXCR anew, one entry per CDR3 protein. The sample lists 400,000 to 500,000 distinct CDR3 sequences; around 20% were seen once. Donors were all healthy Caucasians. The sample is drawn from a study of identical twins. Regarding the study as a whole: The study based its conclusions on cross-sectional statistical analysis and did not follow the same donors.

V lost 1 base to trimming and J lost 6 bases; unmatched junction nucleotides: 7. The CDR3 has 17 amino acids. Per the germline V gene, CDR1 is SGHTA and CDR2 is FQGNSA. The sequence derives from a middle-aged man in good health. Sequenced material: naive T cells sorted from blood. This chain links TRBV7-2 with TRBJ2-5, with TRBD2 matching over 14 bases. CDR3 nucleotides: TGTGCCAGCAGCTTAGGACTAGCGGGGGGGCGGATGAAGACCCAGTACTTC. It specifies CASSLGLAGGRMKTQYF. Full variable domain (outside the CDR3, taken from reference TRBV7-2 and TRBJ2-5): GAGVSQSPSNKVTEKGKDVELRCDPISGHTALYWYRQSLGQGLEFLIYFQGNSAPDKSGLPSDRFSAERTGGSVSTLTIQRTQQEDSAVYLCASSLGLAGGRMKTQYFGPGTRLLVL.